Below are 15 T cell receptor beta chains sequenced from a single sample in a study of blood T cell repertoires in COVID-19. Measured with immunoSEQ multiplex PCR; TCRdb has only the in-frame clones, and not every one. The data show approximately 45,000 clones, with 73% seen just once and about three fifths held by the top ten. The specimen sequenced was peripheral blood. All receptors come from a man older than 75 with acute or convalescent COVID-19.

The chain joins TRBV14 to TRBJ2-5; TRBD2 aligns across 10 bases. The CDR3 has 16 residues. V shed 2 bases and J 4 bases; nucleotides not matched to a gene: 7. Germline loops: CDR1 SGHDN, CDR2 FVKESK. The CDR3 DNA sequence: TGTGCCAGCAGCCAACGGCTAGCGGGAGTGGGAGAGACCCAGTACTTC. This gives the protein CASSQRLAGVGETQYF.

This clone came up a few times. The chain carries TRBV11-1 and TRBJ2-7, with 7 positions matching TRBD1. Looked up from germline, CDR1 is SGHAT and CDR2 is FQDESV (reference sequence). The trim removed 1 base at V and 0 bases at J, leaving 3 bases unmatched. The CDR3 contains 15 residues. The CDR3 reads CASSLEQGSSYEQYF. CDR3 nucleotide sequence: TGTGCCAGCAGCTTAGAACAGGGGAGCTCCTACGAGCAGTACTTC.

The chain recombines TRBV28 with TRBJ2-5, with 7 bases fitting TRBD2. The V gene end was trimmed by 5 bases and the J gene end by 0 bases; junction bases not matched to a gene: 12. Germline loops: CDR1 MDHEN, CDR2 SYDVKM. The CDR3 totals 17 residues. CDR3 region: CASSPLSGSGYQETQYF. CDR3 nucleotide sequence: TGTGCCAGCAGTCCCCTGTCGGGTAGCGGGTACCAAGAGACCCAGTACTTC. Supplemented by reference TRBV28 and TRBJ2-5, the full variable domain reads DVKVTQSSRYLVKRTGEKVFLECVQDMDHENMFWYRQDPGLGLRLIYFSYDVKMKEKGDIPEGYSVSREKKERFSLILESASTNQTSMYLCASSPLSGSGYQETQYFGPGTRLLVL.

This clone was seen once. The chain couples TRBV29-1 to TRBJ2-3, with D possibly TRBD2 on 6 matching bases. V was trimmed by 4 bases and J by 9 bases, leaving 11 bases between them. Germline CDR1 and CDR2: SQVTM and ANQGSEA. The CDR3 extends over 11 amino acids. The CDR3 loop is CSVVGGVTQYF. The CDR3 nucleotides read TGCAGCGTTGTGGGAGGCGTAACGCAGTATTTT.

This chain links TRBV24-1 with TRBJ1-5, with D perhaps matching TRBD1 (6 bases). CDR1 is KGHDR and CDR2 is SFDVKD in the germline V gene. V shed 2 bases and J shed 2 bases, with 18 bases lying between them. The CDR3 has 18 amino acids. Written as DNA, the CDR3 is TGTGCCACCAGTGATTCCCTCACAGGGTCCCATTGCAATCAGCCCCAGCATTTT. This gives the protein CATSDSLTGSHCNQPQHF.

This rearrangement joins TRBV7-9 to TRBJ2-3; the match to TRBD2 covers 10 bases. CDR1 and CDR2 from the germline V gene are SEHNR and FQNEAQ (reference sequence). J was trimmed by 6 bases and V by 0 bases; bases with no gene match: 6. The CDR3 totals 16 residues. The CDR3 here is CASSLASSGRADTQYF. The CDR3 DNA sequence: TGTGCCAGCAGCTTAGCGTCAAGCGGGAGGGCCGATACGCAGTATTTT.

V is TRBV6-5 and J is TRBJ1-5, with a tentative D call TRBD1 (6 bases). V shed 6 bases and J shed 0 bases, with 12 bases lying between them. This CDR3 region has 15 residues. Germline V CDR1 and CDR2: MNHEY, SVGAGI. CDR3: CASRRGGYSNQPQHF. CDR3 sequence (DNA): TGTGCCAGCAGGAGGGGGGGATATAGCAATCAGCCCCAGCATTTT.

V gene TRBV28 combines with J gene TRBJ2-7; 8 bases match TRBD1. J was trimmed by 11 bases and V by 4 bases; bases with no gene match: 7. The CDR3 contains 12 residues. Germline V gene sequence: CDR1 MDHEN, CDR2 SYDVKM. CDR3 residues: CASSSGQEAKYF. In DNA, the CDR3 is TGTGCCAGCAGTTCGGGACAGGAGGCGAAGTACTTC.

This chain joins TRBV18 and TRBJ2-6, with no clear D. The V gene's germline CDR1 is KGHSH and CDR2 LQKENI. The CDR3 runs to 15 residues. Trimming stripped 2 bases from V and 1 base from J, with 6 bases between. The CDR3, as DNA: TGTGCCAGCTCACCAGAGCTATCTGGGGCCAACGTCCTGACTTTC. Amino acids: CASSPELSGANVLTF. The whole variable domain, remainder taken from reference TRBV18 and TRBJ2-6, is NAGVMQNPRHLVRRRGQEARLRCSPMKGHSHVYWYRQLPEEGLKFMVYLQKENIIDESGMPKERFSAEFPKEGPSILRIQQVVRGDSAAYFCASSPELSGANVLTFGAGSRLTVL.

The CDR3 protein is CASSQMTGSRELFF. In nucleotides, the CDR3 is TGCGCCAGCAGCCAGATGACGGGGAGCCGGGAGCTGTTTTTT. V is TRBV5-1 and J is TRBJ2-2; TRBD2 might be the D (5 bases). Germline CDR1 and CDR2: SGHRS and YFSETQ. V lost 4 bases to trimming and J lost 9 bases, with 16 bases between them. The CDR3 is made up of 14 amino acids.

This clone was picked up a small number of times. V usage is TRBV6-6 and J usage is TRBJ2-7, with 9 bases identical to TRBD2. The germline V gene has CDR1 MNHNY and CDR2 SVGAGI (reference sequence). The CDR3 runs 15 residues. Trimming took 7 bases from V and 1 from J; bases not matched to a gene: 8. The CDR3 protein is CASTQAGGRSYEQYF. CDR3 DNA sequence: TGTGCCAGCACCCAAGCGGGGGGCCGTTCCTACGAGCAGTACTTC.

The chain has TRBV6-5 and TRBJ2-2; a possible D gene is TRBD1 (6 bases). CDR3 size: 14 residues. Trimming cost V 2 bases and J 3 bases, with 7 bases left between them. CDR1 is MNHEY, CDR2 SVGAGI, per germline. The DNA of the CDR3 is TGTGCCAGCAGTTACGAGGGGGACACCGGGGAGCTGTTTTTT. This encodes CASSYEGDTGELFF.

This clone was recorded once. The V call is TRBV5-8, the J call TRBJ2-5; TRBD2 might be the D (7 bases). CDR1 SGHTS and CDR2 YDEGEE come from the germline V gene. CDR3 length: 17 residues. Deletions cut 0 bases from V and 1 base from J, with 16 bases between. The DNA of the CDR3 is TGTGCCAGCAGCTTGGTGAAGGTGGGAGGGGGCCAAGAGACCCAGTACTTC. It is translated as CASSLVKVGGGQETQYF.

The chain carries TRBV4-3 and TRBJ2-7, with 7 positions matching TRBD2. Germline V CDR1 and CDR2: LGHNA, YSLEER. Trimming took 4 bases from V and 6 from J; bases not matched to a gene: 12. The CDR3 length is 15 residues. CDR3 nucleotide sequence: TGCGCCAGCAGCCCGGAGGCACTAGCGACTAGCGAGCAGTACTTC. Protein product: CASSPEALATSEQYF.

This clone turned up a few times. The CDR3 coding sequence is TGTGCCAGTAGTACAACAGGGGGAAGGCAGCCCCAGCATTTT. Protein: CASSTTGGRQPQHF. The chain uses TRBV19 and TRBJ1-5; 8 nucleotides line up with TRBD1. Per the germline V gene, CDR1 is LNHDA and CDR2 is SQIVND (reference sequence). The CDR3 totals 14 residues. The V gene end was trimmed by 4 bases and the J gene end by 7 bases; junction bases not matched to a gene: 6.